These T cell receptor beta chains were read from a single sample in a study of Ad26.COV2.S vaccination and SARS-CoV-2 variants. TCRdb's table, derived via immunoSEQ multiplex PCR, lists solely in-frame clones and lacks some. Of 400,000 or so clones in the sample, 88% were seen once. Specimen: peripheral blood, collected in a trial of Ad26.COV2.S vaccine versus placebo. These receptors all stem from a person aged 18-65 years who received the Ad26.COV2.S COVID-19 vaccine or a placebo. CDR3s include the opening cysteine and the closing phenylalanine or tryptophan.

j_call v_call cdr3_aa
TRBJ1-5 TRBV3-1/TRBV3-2 CASSDQNRDQHF
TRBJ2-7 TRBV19 CASRLTTGPDYEQYF
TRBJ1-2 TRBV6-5 CASSYEAVANYGYTF
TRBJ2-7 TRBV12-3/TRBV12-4 CASSLTAGYEQYF
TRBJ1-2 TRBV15 CATSSYQGANYGYTF
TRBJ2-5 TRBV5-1 CASTRGSEGETQYF
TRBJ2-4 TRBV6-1 CASSEWRGVNIQYF
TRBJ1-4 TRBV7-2 CASSGWGGPGEKLFF
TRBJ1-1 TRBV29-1 CSVARQQVTEAFF
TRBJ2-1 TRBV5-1 CASRPGQALQSSYNEQFF
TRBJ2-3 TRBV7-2 CASSDDRGLRPGVDTQYF
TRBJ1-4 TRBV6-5 CASSPGRGIEKLFF